This passage covers 9 T cell receptor beta chains from one sample sequenced in a study of breast tumors, draining lymph nodes, adjacent tissues. The lymph nodes were axillary draining lymph nodes from breast cancer patients. In TCRdb, the multiplex PCR reads were re-called with MiXCR into one record per CDR3 protein. Of about 230,000 distinct CDR3 sequences listed, less than 40% are singletons. What was sequenced was axillary lymph node tissue. The receptor source for this set is a female donor with breast cancer. Some clones in this sample may be carry-over from other donors' samples.

This clonotype was counted ten times or more. The CDR3 is CASQQGDANTGELFF. CDR3 in DNA: TGTGCCTCACAACAGGGAGACGCGAACACCGGGGAGCTGTTTTTT. The chain joins TRBV6-1 to TRBJ2-2, with D tentatively TRBD1 (6 bases). This CDR3 spans 15 amino acids. V was cut by 11 bases and J by 0 bases, with 16 bases left in between. CDR1 and CDR2 (germline): MNHNS, SASEGT.

In its sample, this clonotype was seen a few times. A clone one base away is much larger, so this may be a read error. The chain carries TRBV6-5 and TRBJ1-2; 7 bases are shared with TRBD1. The CDR3 contains 15 residues. The junction had 9 bases not matched to a gene; V was cut back by 5 bases and J by 3 bases. Germline CDR1 is MNHEY and CDR2 is SVGAGI. The DNA for the CDR3 is TGTGCCAGCAGTCCCACGACAGGGAATTACTATGGCTACACCTTC. It codes for CASSPTTGNYYGYTF.

This clonotype was counted a few times. A much larger clone differs from this one at a single base, so this may be a read error. This chain connects TRBV20-1 to TRBJ2-3, with D perhaps TRBD2 (6 bases). The CDR3 is 15 amino acids. Germline lookup yields CDR1 DFQATT and CDR2 SNEGSKA (reference sequence). V lost 3 bases and J lost 4, with 17 bases in between. CDR3: CSARAGAGYADTQYF. The CDR3 DNA follows: TGCAGTGCTAGGGCTGGCGCGGGGTACGCAGATACGCAGTATTTT.

The gene calls are TRBV5-1 and TRBJ1-2; 8 bases map to TRBD1. The CDR3 is made up of 16 amino acids. The V segment lost 1 base and the J segment 4 bases; nucleotides outside the gene matches: 9. Germline V gene data show CDR1 as SGHRS and CDR2 as YFSETQ. The CDR3, as DNA: TGCGCCAGCAGCTTGAGACCAGCGGGGACAGGCTATGGCTACACCTTC. Protein product: CASSLRPAGTGYGYTF.

This clonotype was seen ten or more times. In DNA form, the CDR3 reads TGTGCCAGCAGCTTGGGCGGGGGAACTGAAGCTTTCTTT. Encoded protein: CASSLGGGTEAFF. This chain connects TRBV7-9 to TRBJ1-1; D might be TRBD1 (5 bases). CDR3 length: 13 amino acids. Germline V gene lookup returns CDR1 SEHNR and CDR2 FQNEAQ (reference sequence). Deletions cut 3 bases from V and 5 bases from J, with 10 bases between.

There are many counts of this clonotype. The J gene is TRBJ2-7, the V gene TRBV4-2; D call uncertain. The CDR3 consists of 16 residues. CDR1 is LGHNA and CDR2 is YNFKEQ in the germline V gene. V was clipped by 1 base and J by 3 bases, with 16 bases between them. The CDR3 coding sequence is TGTGCCAGCAGCCAAGCTTCAGTAAGAATTAGCTACGAGCAGTACTTC. Residues: CASSQASVRISYEQYF.

This clonotype was detected ten times or more. The chain employs TRBV7-8 and TRBJ1-5; 8 nucleotides line up with TRBD1. With V trimmed by 5 bases and J by 4 bases, 7 bases remained unmatched. The CDR3 loop spans 15 amino acids. Per germline, CDR1 SGHVS and CDR2 FQNEAQ. CDR3: CASSLDRAGNQPQHF. The CDR3 nucleotides read TGTGCCAGCAGCCTGGACAGGGCGGGAAATCAGCCCCAGCATTTT.

This clonotype was recorded many times. The gene calls are TRBV6-2 or TRBV6-3 and TRBJ2-6, with D perhaps TRBD1 or TRBD2 (5 bases each). CDR1 is MNHEY, CDR2 SVGEGT, per germline. V gave up 2 bases and J gave up 0 bases, with 14 bases separating them. The CDR3 has 18 residues. CDR3 coding DNA: TGTGCCAGCAGTTACGGGCTTGGGGGAACCTCTGGGGCCAACGTCCTGACTTTC. Translated, it gives CASSYGLGGTSGANVLTF.

This clonotype turned up a few times. A much bigger clone sits one base away, suggesting this may be a read error. The V gene is TRBV20-1, the J gene TRBJ2-1, with 9 bases identical to TRBD2. From germline, CDR1 is DFQATT and CDR2 SNEGSKA (reference sequence). The CDR3 sequence is 11 residues long. The CDR3 DNA reads TGCGGGGAGACTAGCGGCAATGAGCAGTCCTTC. It encodes CGETSGNEQSF.